Detailed here is one T cell receptor beta chain. Its antigen is unidentified. Relative to the germline gene, one junction end is altered; a read error may explain this. The library came from three nested PCR rounds adapted from ARM-PCR protocols. TCRdb reanalysed the multiplex PCR reads using MiXCR and keeps one entry per CDR3 protein. The profile shows 90,000 to 100,000 distinct CDR3 sequences, approximately 80% of them singletons. This CDR3 region has 14 residues. In germline, CDR1 is SGHAT, CDR2 FQNNGV. This sample's RNA came from whole unsorted tissue. This non-tumor lung sample came from over 3 cm beyond the tumor edge. Donors were chemotherapy-naive, newly diagnosed lung cancer surgical patients in China, August–November 2014. These data come from a study of tumor and adjacent non-tumor tissue in lung cancer. Looking at the study overall: The patients, approximately nine men and roughly 5 women, were about 31 to 76 with stage I to III disease. Broader study findings: Tumor tissue had significantly higher TCR diversity than normal lung. In normal lung, the top 100 clones were significantly more dominant than in tumor.

The material sequenced was distant non-tumor lung tissue. This TCR came from a man aged 55 to 70 with small cell lung cancer. The chain recombines TRBV11-2 with TRBJ2-2, with 7 bases lining up with TRBD2. In DNA, the CDR3 is TGTGTCAGCAACTTAGTGCGGGAGACCGGGGAGCTGTTTTTT. Protein: CVSNLVRETGELFF.